What follows are 7 T cell receptor beta chains derived from one specimen sequenced in a study of T cell repertoires in cytomegalovirus infection. TCRdb fed the reads into MiXCR, producing one record per CDR3 protein. The sample includes about 770,000 distinct CDR3 sequences, 25% to 30% of them seen just once. Antigens of these TCRs are unknown. This material consisted of cultured CD8+ T cells from PBMCs, taken from culture after CMV antigen stimulation. All receptors derive from a human donor in good health (CMV status not recorded). Some clones in this sample may be carry-over from other donors' samples.

This chain connects TRBV25-1 to TRBJ1-2; tentative D call: TRBD1 (6 bases). The CDR3 contains 13 residues. Germline values: CDR1 MGHDK, CDR2 SYGVNS. Trimming left V 6 bases short and J 4 bases short, with 12 bases between. The CDR3 here is CASRTDRTYGYTF. The DNA of the CDR3 is TGTGCCAGCAGAACCGACAGGACCTATGGCTACACCTTC.

V gene TRBV7-9 combines with J gene TRBJ2-1, with 11 bases that match TRBD2. CDR3 length: 16 residues. V was pared by 5 bases and J by 2 bases, with 5 bases of the junction left unmatched. Germline V CDR1 and CDR2: SEHNR, FQNEAQ (reference sequence). The CDR3 DNA reads TGTGCCAGCAGCGACCAACTAGCGGGGGCCTACAATGAGCAGTTCTTC. Amino acid sequence: CASSDQLAGAYNEQFF.

This clonotype is a singleton in its sample. J is TRBJ2-2 and V is TRBV6-6; no clear D. CDR3 length equals 16 residues. Germline CDR1 MNHNY, CDR2 SVGAGI (reference sequence). Trimming took off 2 bases at V and 7 bases at J, with 17 bases between the two ends. The chain's CDR3 is CASSYTGPAPIGELFF. CDR3 sequence (DNA): TGTGCCAGCAGTTACACGGGCCCTGCCCCGATCGGGGAGCTGTTTTTT.

The rearrangement joins TRBV27 to TRBJ2-5; TRBD2 is a possible D gene (5 bases). The length of the CDR3 is 15 residues. Per germline, CDR1 MNHEY and CDR2 SMNVEV (reference sequence). V lost 0 bases to trimming and J lost 1 base, with 9 bases between them. This CDR3 reads CASSLSVDFQETQYF. The CDR3 DNA reads as TGTGCCAGCAGTTTATCCGTGGACTTCCAAGAGACCCAGTACTTC.

This clonotype showed up many times. V gene TRBV12-3 or TRBV12-4 combines with J gene TRBJ1-2; D uncertain. This CDR3 spans 13 amino acids. V lost 3 bases and J 2 bases, leaving 7 bases between the germline ends. CDR3 sequence: CASSFRRNYGYTF. The DNA of the CDR3 is TGTGCCAGCAGTTTCCGACGGAACTATGGCTACACCTTC.

This clonotype occurred a few times. V is TRBV7-6 and J is TRBJ2-7; D is perhaps TRBD1 (6 bases). The germline V gene encodes CDR1 SGHVS and CDR2 FNYEAQ. Trimming took 5 bases from V and 2 from J, leaving 25 bases between them. The CDR3 length is 18 residues. CDR3 DNA: TGTGCCAGCAGCCCCATTTTGGACAGTCTCAGGAGGCCCTACGAGCAGTACTTC. Translating gives CASSPILDSLRRPYEQYF. Full variable domain (outside the CDR3, taken from reference TRBV7-6 and TRBJ2-7): GAGVSQSPRYKVTKRGQDVALRCDPISGHVSLYWYRQALGQGPEFLTYFNYEAQQDKSGLPNDRFSAERPEGSISTLTIQRTEQRDSAMYRCASSPILDSLRRPYEQYFGPGTRLTVT.

This clonotype was observed a handful of times. The V and J genes are TRBV19 and TRBJ2-1; no clear D gene. Germline CDR1 LNHDA, CDR2 SQIVND (reference sequence). The CDR3 totals 14 residues. V was clipped by 2 bases and J by 3 bases, with 8 bases between them. This chain's CDR3 is CASSIFGDYNEQFF. DNA for the CDR3: TGTGCCAGTAGTATATTTGGAGACTACAATGAGCAGTTCTTC. Full variable domain (outside the CDR3, taken from reference TRBV19 and TRBJ2-1): DGGITQSPKYLFRKEGQNVTLSCEQNLNHDAMYWYRQDPGQGLRLIYYSQIVNDFQKGDIAEGYSVSREKKESFPLTVTSAQKNPTAFYLCASSIFGDYNEQFFGPGTRLTVL.